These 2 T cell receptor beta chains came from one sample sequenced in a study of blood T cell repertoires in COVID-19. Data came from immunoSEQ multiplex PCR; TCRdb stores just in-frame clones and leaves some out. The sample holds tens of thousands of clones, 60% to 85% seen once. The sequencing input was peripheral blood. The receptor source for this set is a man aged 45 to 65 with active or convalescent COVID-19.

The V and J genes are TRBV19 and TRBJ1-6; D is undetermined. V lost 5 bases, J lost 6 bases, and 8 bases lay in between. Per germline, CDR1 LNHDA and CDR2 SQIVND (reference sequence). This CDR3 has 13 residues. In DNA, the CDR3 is TGTGCCAGTAGTCCAATCCCTAATTCACCCCTCCACTTT. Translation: CASSPIPNSPLHF.

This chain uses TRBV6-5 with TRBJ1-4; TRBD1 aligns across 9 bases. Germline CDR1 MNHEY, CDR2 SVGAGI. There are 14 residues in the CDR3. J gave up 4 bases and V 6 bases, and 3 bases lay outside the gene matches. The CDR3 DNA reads TGTGCCAGCAGCCGGGACAGGGTTAATGAAAAACTGTTTTTT. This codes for CASSRDRVNEKLFF.